The clone carrying this T cell receptor (beta chain) is termed medium-sized (0.01 to 0.1%). This record comes from a study of molecular identifiers for immune sequencing clone quantification. Libraries used roughly 20,000 to 1,100,000 sorted naive CD8 T cells and 10%, 30% or 50% RNA input. This CDR3 comprises 16 residues. Trimming cost V 5 bases and J 0 bases; bases outside gene matches: 7. Germline CDR1 and CDR2: PRHDT and FYEKMQ (reference sequence). TCRdb independently ran MiXCR on the PCR reads; one entry per CDR3 protein. The sample gives thousands of distinct CDR3 sequences, roughly 16% of which show up once; 2% to 2.5% is in the top ten.

The J gene is TRBJ2-7, the V gene TRBV13; 10 nucleotides agree with TRBD2. The sample comprised naive CD8+ T cells from blood, with Jurkat cell RNA spiked in. Subset described: FACS-sorted CD8+CD4-CCR7+CD45RA+ naive T cells. The source of this sequence is a human donor in good health. Some libraries in this study had Jurkat cell RNA spiked in. This CDR3 is CASSKTSGVSSYEQYF. CDR3 coding DNA: TGTGCCAGCAGCAAAACTAGCGGGGTCAGCTCCTACGAGCAGTACTTC.